Presented here are 29 T cell receptor beta chains from one specimen sequenced in a study of naive and memory T cell subsets. An equimolar mix of two oligonucleotides served as the beta constant-region primer for TRBC1 and TRBC2. From the UMI-ligation and nested PCR reads, TCRdb called clonotypes with MiXCR, one entry per CDR3 protein. This table has some 85,000 distinct CDR3 sequences, around 12% appearing once. What was sequenced was central memory CD4+ T cells from blood. Receptors were obtained from a human donor in good health.

The chain combines TRBV6-6 with TRBJ1-2; D may be TRBD1 (5 bases). The CDR3 covers 18 residues. V was trimmed by 7 bases and J by 5 bases, leaving 29 bases between them. The V gene's germline CDR1 is MNHNY and CDR2 SVGAGI (reference sequence). In DNA, the CDR3 is TGTGCCAGCACCTCGGACGGTGACGGATGGGGGTTCCGTTATGGCTACACCTTC. It codes for CASTSDGDGWGFRYGYTF.

CDR3: CAAGEAAGVTDYEQYF. CDR3 sequence (DNA): TGTGCCGCCGGGGAGGCAGCGGGTGTGACCGACTACGAGCAGTACTTC. V is TRBV10-3 and J is TRBJ2-7, with TRBD2 as a possible D gene (6 bases). The length of the CDR3 is 16 residues. Germline CDR1 reads ENHRY; CDR2 reads SYGVKD. V lost 11 bases to trimming and J lost 3 bases, with 26 bases between them.

This chain joins TRBV2 and TRBJ2-6; weak D call: TRBD1 (7 bases). The germline V gene encodes CDR1 SNHLY and CDR2 FYNNEI. Trimming stripped 6 bases from V and 2 bases from J, with 14 bases between. The CDR3 contains 16 residues. The CDR3 is CASRPGGSPGANVLTF. In nucleotides, the CDR3 is TGTGCCAGCAGACCAGGGGGGAGTCCTGGGGCCAACGTCCTGACTTTC.

This clonotype was seen a few times. The chain couples TRBV5-5 to TRBJ2-3; TRBD2 matches 10 bases. With V trimmed by 4 bases and J by 2 bases, 7 bases remained unmatched. The CDR3 loop spans 16 amino acids. Germline CDR1 is SGHKS and CDR2 is YYEKEE (reference sequence). The CDR3 protein is CASSTWTSGITDTQYF. CDR3 DNA sequence: TGTGCCAGCAGCACGTGGACTAGCGGAATCACAGATACGCAGTATTTT. Variable domain in full (rest from reference TRBV5-5 and TRBJ2-3): DAGVTQSPTHLIKTRGQQVTLRCSPISGHKSVSWYQQVLGQGPQFIFQYYEKEERGRGNFPDRFSARQFPNYSSELNVNALLLGDSALYLCASSTWTSGITDTQYFGPGTRLTVL.

This clonotype has a handful of counts. This chain uses TRBV7-9 with TRBJ2-1, with TRBD2 matching 9 bases. CDR1 is SEHNR and CDR2 is FQNEAQ in the germline V gene (reference sequence). This CDR3 comprises 15 residues. V was pared by 5 bases and J by 2 bases, with 4 bases of the junction left unmatched. The CDR3 is CASSRASGTYNEQFF. CDR3 nucleotides: TGTGCCAGCAGCCGGGCTAGCGGGACCTACAATGAGCAGTTCTTC.

At least ten counts were recorded for this clonotype. This chain links TRBV7-8 with TRBJ1-2, with D uncertain. V was shortened by 1 base and J by 4 bases, with 7 bases between the two germline ends. Germline loops: CDR1 SGHVS, CDR2 FQNEAQ. There are 13 residues in the CDR3. The CDR3 loop is CASSLGPPYGYTF. The CDR3 DNA sequence: TGTGCCAGCAGCTTAGGACCCCCCTATGGCTACACCTTC.

This clonotype was observed a few times. This chain joins TRBV28 and TRBJ2-7, with TRBD2 as a possible D gene (6 bases). From germline, CDR1 is MDHEN and CDR2 SYDVKM. The CDR3 has 16 amino acids. The ends were cut back, 4 bases at V and 2 bases at J, with 18 bases in the middle. The CDR3 spells CASSSPRPAGAYEQYF. The CDR3 DNA follows: TGTGCCAGCAGTTCCCCCCGGCCAGCGGGCGCCTACGAGCAGTACTTC.

This chain connects TRBV5-5 to TRBJ1-5, with unresolved D. Trimming took off 4 bases at V and 0 bases at J, with 5 bases between the two ends. The CDR3 sequence is 13 residues long. Germline assignment: CDR1 SGHKS and CDR2 YYEKEE (reference sequence). The CDR3 DNA is TGTGCCAGCAGCGGAAATAGCAATCAGCCCCAGCATTTT. Translation gives CASSGNSNQPQHF.

In this sample, this clonotype turned up a few times. In nucleotides, the CDR3 is TGTGCCAGCAGCGTAAGGGTTGTAGACACTGAAGCTTTCTTT. It codes for CASSVRVVDTEAFF. The chain joins TRBV9 to TRBJ1-1; D is uncertain. Trimming cost V 1 base and J 3 bases, with 10 bases left between them. Germline-derived CDR1 and CDR2 are SGDLS and YYNGEE. The CDR3 runs 14 residues.

The chain links TRBV29-1 to TRBJ1-2; D gene uncertain. Between the trimmed V and J ends, which lost 7 bases and 6 bases, there was a span of 15 bases. CDR1 and CDR2 from the germline V gene are SQVTM and ANQGSEA. CDR3 length: 12 residues. In DNA, the CDR3 is TGCAGCGCCGAACGGGGAGTGAATGGCTACACCTTC. Translation: CSAERGVNGYTF.

The rearrangement uses TRBV5-6 and TRBJ2-6; D ambiguous. Germline-derived CDR1 and CDR2 are SGHDT and YYEEEE. The CDR3 contains 16 residues. Trimming took 2 bases from V and 2 from J, leaving 11 bases between them. CDR3 region: CASSFRPAPGANVLTF. CDR3 coding DNA: TGTGCCAGCAGCTTCCGGCCTGCGCCTGGGGCCAACGTCCTGACTTTC.

This clonotype showed up just a few times. The chain employs TRBV4-1 and TRBJ1-6; TRBD1 might be the D (6 bases). With 4 bases removed from V and 7 bases from J, the gap between germline ends came to 14 bases. The CDR3 loop spans 15 amino acids. In germline, CDR1 is MGHRA, CDR2 YSYEKL. The CDR3 nucleotides are TGCGCCAGCAGCCTCCAACAGGGATCCAATTCACCCCTCCACTTT. This translates into CASSLQQGSNSPLHF.

The rearrangement joins TRBV20-1 to TRBJ1-5; D gene unclear. This CDR3 is built from 13 residues. Between the trimmed V and J ends, which lost 5 bases and 2 bases, there was a span of 10 bases. CDR1 is DFQATT, CDR2 SNEGSKA, per germline (reference sequence). The CDR3 loop is CSAGWGGNQPQHF. For the CDR3, the DNA is TGCAGTGCTGGCTGGGGTGGCAATCAGCCCCAGCATTTT.

This clonotype was recorded many times. The V gene is TRBV20-1, the J gene TRBJ1-1; TRBD1 is a possible D gene (5 bases). This CDR3 has 14 amino acids. V lost 3 bases and J lost 5, with 16 bases in between. Per the germline V gene, CDR1 is DFQATT and CDR2 is SNEGSKA (reference sequence). The CDR3 spells CSASAWQGGTEAFF. The CDR3 DNA reads TGCAGTGCTAGTGCTTGGCAGGGCGGGACTGAAGCTTTCTTT.

The gene calls are TRBV6-2 or TRBV6-3 and TRBJ2-7; 12 bases are a match to TRBD2. V trimming: 2 bases; J trimming: 4 bases; junction bases outside the gene matches: 21. The CDR3 totals 21 residues. Germline CDR1 reads MNHEY; CDR2 reads SVGEGT. Here the CDR3 DNA reads TGTGCCAGCAGTTACCCGGACAGGGTCGGACTAGCGGGATCGCCTAAGTACGAGCAGTACTTC. It is translated as CASSYPDRVGLAGSPKYEQYF.

This clonotype was detected many times. The chain carries TRBV6-5 and TRBJ2-5; D remains unclear. CDR1 MNHEY and CDR2 SVGAGI come from the germline V gene. The V end lost 6 bases, the J end lost 2 bases, and 7 bases lay between the germline ends. This CDR3 region has 12 residues. This CDR3 reads CASRDLQETQYF. The CDR3 DNA is TGTGCCAGCAGGGACCTACAAGAGACCCAGTACTTC.

V and J are TRBV3-1 and TRBJ2-1; the match to TRBD2 covers 11 bases. Germline CDR1 is LGHDT and CDR2 is YNNKEL (reference sequence). V trimming: 4 bases; J trimming: 1 base; junction bases outside the gene matches: 12. The CDR3 sequence is 19 residues long. Here the CDR3 DNA reads TGTGCCAGCAGCCCGACGCTAGCGGGAGGACCCGCGTCCTACAATGAGCAGTTCTTC. Protein: CASSPTLAGGPASYNEQFF.

There are many counts of this clonotype. The chain has TRBV30 and TRBJ2-7, with a weak D call TRBD2 (5 bases). The CDR3 contains 14 residues. V was trimmed by 0 bases and J by 3 bases, leaving 12 bases between them. The germline V gene has CDR1 GTSNPN and CDR2 SVGIG (reference sequence). Here the CDR3 DNA reads TGTGCCTGGAGTGTACTAGGCACCCGCTACGAGCAGTACTTC. This gives the protein CAWSVLGTRYEQYF.

This chain joins TRBV7-2 and TRBJ2-3, with D hard to call. The V gene's germline CDR1 is SGHTA and CDR2 FQGNSA. With 3 bases removed from V and 4 bases from J, the gap between germline ends came to 20 bases. The CDR3 sequence is 17 residues long. CDR3 in amino acids: CASSFLPRVEGSDTQYF. CDR3 in DNA: TGTGCCAGCAGCTTTCTCCCTAGAGTAGAAGGTTCAGATACGCAGTATTTT.

V gene TRBV9 combines with J gene TRBJ2-2, with D maybe TRBD2 (6 bases). The CDR3 covers 13 residues. Germline V lookup: CDR1 SGDLS, CDR2 YYNGEE. V was pared by 2 bases and J by 6 bases, with 8 bases between. The CDR3 is CASSVRLAGELFF. The CDR3 DNA follows: TGTGCCAGCAGCGTTAGACTAGCCGGGGAGCTGTTTTTT.

The chain carries TRBV6-2 or TRBV6-3 and TRBJ2-7; D might be TRBD1 (6 bases). Germline V gene lookup returns CDR1 MNHEY and CDR2 SVGEGT. The CDR3 is 20 residues long. V was clipped by 0 bases and J by 6 bases, with 30 bases between them. The CDR3 region is CASSYSRAPGHKFVGPEQYF. For the CDR3, the DNA is TGTGCCAGCAGTTACTCAAGAGCACCGGGACACAAGTTTGTGGGCCCCGAGCAGTACTTC.

The V gene is TRBV23-1, the J gene TRBJ2-7, with D possibly being TRBD1 or TRBD2 (5 bases each). TRBV23-1 is an open reading frame, and its role is uncertain. Trimming pared 2 bases from V and 7 bases from J, leaving 15 bases between. The length of the CDR3 is 14 residues. The CDR3 coding sequence is TGCGCCAGCAGTCAACGGGACCCTAGACGGGAGCAGTACTTC. Translating it yields CASSQRDPRREQYF.

This clonotype showed up just once. This chain links TRBV5-4 with TRBJ2-5; 8 nucleotides align to TRBD1. In germline, CDR1 is SGHNT, CDR2 YYREEE (reference sequence). J lost 5 bases, V lost 1 base, and 7 bases had no gene match. There are 15 residues in the CDR3. CDR3 sequence: CASSLKTGVKETQYF. As DNA, the CDR3 is TGTGCCAGCAGCTTGAAGACAGGGGTGAAGGAGACCCAGTACTTC.

A few counts support this clonotype. The chain recombines TRBV4-1 with TRBJ2-6; 8 bases fit TRBD1. CDR3 length: 18 amino acids. Germline assignment: CDR1 MGHRA and CDR2 YSYEKL. With V trimmed by 2 bases and J by 0 bases, 6 bases remained unmatched. CDR3 residues: CASSQTGQAISGANVLTF. CDR3 sequence (DNA): TGCGCCAGCAGCCAAACGGGACAGGCCATCTCTGGGGCCAACGTCCTGACTTTC.

The rearrangement joins TRBV6-6 to TRBJ2-1; 10 bases match TRBD2. CDR1 and CDR2 (germline): MNHNY, SVGAGI (reference sequence). The length of the CDR3 is 16 residues. V was clipped by 0 bases and J by 9 bases; unmatched bases: 8. The CDR3 DNA sequence: TGTGCCAGCAGTTACTCGTTTCTAGCGGGAGCGGTTGAGCAGTTCTTC. This codes for CASSYSFLAGAVEQFF.

J is TRBJ2-2 and V is TRBV11-3, with TRBD1 matching over 7 bases. Unmatched junction bases numbered 6, after V lost 6 bases and J lost 5 bases. CDR3 length: 14 residues. CDR1 SGHNT and CDR2 YENEEA come from the germline V gene. CDR3 DNA sequence: TGTGCCAGCAGGAAAACAGGGGTAACCGGGGAGCTGTTTTTT. Translated: CASRKTGVTGELFF.

The sample holds a few counts of this clonotype. This chain joins TRBV5-1 and TRBJ2-7; D is perhaps TRBD1 (7 bases). The germline V gene encodes CDR1 SGHRS and CDR2 YFSETQ. CDR3 length: 15 residues. Trimming left V 5 bases short and J 2 bases short, with 17 bases between. The CDR3, as DNA: TGCGCCAGCAGAACCGGCGGGACAGAGCCCTACGAGCAGTACTTC. It translates to CASRTGGTEPYEQYF.

This clonotype appeared many times. V is TRBV28 and J is TRBJ2-1; tentative D call: TRBD2 (6 bases). This CDR3 comprises 14 residues. Germline assignment: CDR1 MDHEN and CDR2 SYDVKM. Trimming left V 3 bases short and J 5 bases short, with 11 bases between. The CDR3 sequence: CASSLVGSDNEQFF. DNA of the CDR3: TGTGCCAGCAGTTTGGTCGGGAGTGACAATGAGCAGTTCTTC. Drawing the rest from reference TRBV28 and TRBJ2-1, the complete variable domain is DVKVTQSSRYLVKRTGEKVFLECVQDMDHENMFWYRQDPGLGLRLIYFSYDVKMKEKGDIPEGYSVSREKKERFSLILESASTNQTSMYLCASSLVGSDNEQFFGPGTRLTVL.

This clonotype appeared many times. This chain connects TRBV20-1 to TRBJ1-3; TRBD1 is a possible D gene (6 bases). The CDR3 is 16 residues long. Germline V gene sequence: CDR1 DFQATT, CDR2 SNEGSKA (reference sequence). V gave up 6 bases and J gave up 0 bases, with 18 bases separating them. CDR3 in amino acids: CSALLDRIYSGNTIYF. CDR3 sequence (DNA): TGCAGTGCCCTCCTCGACAGGATCTACTCTGGAAACACCATATATTTT.